The 13 T cell receptor beta chains presented below share a single source sample, sequenced in a study of T-cell reconstitution after alpha-beta-depleted transplantation in children (TCRdb year 2016). Library construction relied on PCR. Sequencing relied on an Illumina HiSeq 2500. TCR libraries were prepared with molecular barcoding, using unique molecular identifiers to normalize TCRbeta repertoire quantification. Starting from the raw public reads, TCRdb applied fastp trimming at Q25, assembled clones with MiXCR and retained in-frame beta chains. Every CDR3 protein is listed once, alongside the most common genes and DNA of its rows. The sample contains about 540,000 distinct CDR3 sequences, 15% to 20% of them found a single time. The top ten clones comprise less than 4% of the sample. The sequences come from PBMCs from the stem cell graft donor, collected from the stem cell graft. These receptor sequences come from a human donor who donated a stem cell graft to a child with acute lymphoblastic leukemia.

This clonotype was detected only a few times. The gene calls are TRBV7-9 and TRBJ2-3; TRBD1 is a possible D gene (5 bases). Germline V gene sequence: CDR1 SEHNR, CDR2 FQNEAQ (reference sequence). V lost 6 bases to trimming and J lost 4 bases, with 8 bases between them. The CDR3 has 12 amino acids. For the CDR3, the DNA is TGTGCCAGCAGACAGGTCTCAGATACGCAGTATTTT. Protein: CASRQVSDTQYF.

The chain employs TRBV9 and TRBJ2-2; a possible D gene is TRBD2 (6 bases). The germline V and J ends were trimmed by 3 bases and 3 bases, with 15 bases remaining between them. The CDR3 is 16 residues long. Germline CDR1 is SGDLS and CDR2 is YYNGEE. The CDR3 loop reads CASSAAGTPHTGELFF. For the CDR3, the DNA is TGTGCCAGCAGCGCTGCCGGGACTCCTCACACCGGGGAGCTGTTTTTT.

This clonotype was observed a few times. The chain links TRBV20-1 to TRBJ1-2; 12 positions agree with TRBD1. V was clipped by 3 bases and J by 8 bases; unmatched bases: 7. This CDR3 has 14 residues. Germline values: CDR1 DFQATT, CDR2 SNEGSKA (reference sequence). The CDR3 DNA follows: TGCAGTGCTAGGGGGACAGGGGGCGCGGAAGGCTACACCTTC. It translates to CSARGTGGAEGYTF.

CDR3 protein: CAWSLGRLGQFF. The CDR3 nucleotides read TGTGCCTGGAGTCTAGGCAGGTTAGGGCAGTTCTTC. This sequence joins TRBV30 and TRBJ2-1; D not resolved. The length of the CDR3 is 12 residues. The germline V gene encodes CDR1 GTSNPN and CDR2 SVGIG (reference sequence). V lost 2 bases and J lost 12, with 14 bases in between.

The V and J genes are TRBV13 and TRBJ2-7; a weak D match, TRBD2 (6 bases). This CDR3 has 14 residues. The V end was cut by 5 bases, the J end by 4 bases, with 15 bases between. CDR1 PRHDT and CDR2 FYEKMQ come from the germline V gene (reference sequence). CDR3 in amino acids: CASSPGGGGYEQYF. The CDR3 DNA sequence: TGTGCCAGCAGCCCCGGGGGAGGCGGGTACGAGCAGTACTTC.

This chain joins TRBV24-1 and TRBJ2-1; D unresolved. Germline V gene data show CDR1 as KGHDR and CDR2 as SFDVKD. This CDR3 spans 11 amino acids. Between the trimmed V and J ends, which lost 5 bases and 6 bases, there was a span of 4 bases. CDR3 protein: CATSVLNEQFF. The DNA of the CDR3 is TGTGCCACCAGTGTTCTCAATGAGCAGTTCTTC.

The rearrangement links TRBV7-9 to TRBJ2-7; D perhaps matches TRBD2 (6 bases). This CDR3 contains 15 residues. V was cut by 5 bases and J by 5 bases, with 19 bases left in between. The V gene's germline CDR1 is SEHNR and CDR2 FQNEAQ (reference sequence). CDR3 sequence: CASSPWRAIVDEQYF. Written as DNA, the CDR3 is TGTGCCAGCAGCCCCTGGAGGGCCATAGTTGACGAGCAGTACTTC.

The chain joins TRBV25-1 to TRBJ2-1; the match to TRBD2 covers 15 bases. The germline V gene encodes CDR1 MGHDK and CDR2 SYGVNS. The V segment lost 3 bases and the J segment 0 bases; nucleotides outside the gene matches: 9. This CDR3 spans 20 amino acids. The CDR3 here is CASSDRWTSGREGSYNEQFF. CDR3 bases: TGTGCCAGCAGTGATCGGTGGACTAGCGGGAGGGAGGGCTCCTACAATGAGCAGTTCTTC.

This clonotype was detected a few times. The V call is TRBV4-1, the J call TRBJ1-2; D perhaps matches TRBD1 (5 bases). V shed 1 base and J shed 6 bases, with 15 bases lying between them. The germline CDR1 and CDR2 sequences are MGHRA and YSYEKL. The CDR3 extends over 15 amino acids. Written as DNA, the CDR3 is TGCGCCAGCAGCCAAGGGGACCCCCCATGGAATGGCTACACCTTC. It encodes CASSQGDPPWNGYTF.

This clonotype was detected only a few times. The chain is built from TRBV4-1 and TRBJ2-1, with TRBD1 matching over 10 bases. The V gene end was trimmed by 0 bases and the J gene end by 6 bases; junction bases not matched to a gene: 8. This CDR3 region has 17 residues. The germline V gene has CDR1 MGHRA and CDR2 YSYEKL. CDR3 residues: CASSQEPGTGVRNEQFF. The CDR3 region has the DNA TGCGCCAGCAGCCAAGAACCCGGGACAGGGGTTCGCAATGAGCAGTTCTTC.

The rearrangement links TRBV4-1 to TRBJ2-7; no clear D gene. Germline-derived CDR1 and CDR2 are MGHRA and YSYEKL. V was pared by 2 bases and J by 1 base, with 15 bases between. The CDR3 totals 16 residues. CDR3 sequence: CASSQLAGGLSYEQYF. CDR3 in DNA: TGCGCCAGCAGCCAACTGGCTGGCGGTTTATCCTACGAGCAGTACTTC.

The chain employs TRBV27 and TRBJ1-1; D unresolved. V lost 8 bases and J lost 7, with 17 bases in between. Germline V gives CDR1 MNHEY, CDR2 SMNVEV (reference sequence). CDR3 size: 13 residues. CDR3 sequence (DNA): TGTGCCAGCGGGGAAAGTGAGTTTTTTGAAGCTTTCTTT. The encoded protein is CASGESEFFEAFF.

This clonotype was seen a handful of times. The rearrangement uses TRBV7-9 and TRBJ1-6; no clear D gene. Germline lookup yields CDR1 SEHNR and CDR2 FQNEAQ (reference sequence). The ends were cut back, 5 bases at V and 13 bases at J, with 12 bases in the middle. CDR3 size: 12 residues. The CDR3 DNA reads as TGTGCCAGCAGCCCGGCGATTCACCCCCTCCACTTT. As protein: CASSPAIHPLHF.